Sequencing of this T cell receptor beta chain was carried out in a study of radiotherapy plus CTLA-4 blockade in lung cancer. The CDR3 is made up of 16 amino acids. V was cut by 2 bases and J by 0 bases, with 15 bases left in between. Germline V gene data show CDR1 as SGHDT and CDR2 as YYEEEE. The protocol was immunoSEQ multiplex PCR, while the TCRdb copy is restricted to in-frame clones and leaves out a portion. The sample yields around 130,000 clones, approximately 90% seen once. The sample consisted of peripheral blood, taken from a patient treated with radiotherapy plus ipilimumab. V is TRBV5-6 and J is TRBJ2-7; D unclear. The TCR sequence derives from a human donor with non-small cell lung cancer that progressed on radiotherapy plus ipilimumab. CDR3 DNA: TGTGCCAGCAGCTTTATACCCGGGTCCAGCTCCTACGAGCAGTACTTC. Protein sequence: CASSFIPGSSSYEQYF.